A selection of T cell receptor beta chains follows, all from one sample in a study of shared clonotypes between healthy human individuals. Libraries were prepared by immunoSEQ multiplex PCR; TCRdb keeps only in-frame clonotypes and omits some of them. This table has fewer than 2.5 million clones, 93% appearing once. Sample: naive CD4+ T cells from PBMCs. The source of these receptors is a man between 18 and 29 years old in good health. Some clones in this sample may be carry-over from other donors' samples. Each CDR3 is given with its conserved first and last residue. Fields, in order: V gene, J gene, clone size, D gene, CDR3 protein, CDR3 DNA. D genes are given only for firm matches. The size field is filled for only some rows; it gives once, few, many or a size class.

>TRBV11-3|TRBJ2-2|.|.
CASSPPRDSGTGELFF
TGTGCCAGCAGCCCGCCCCGCGACAGCGGGACCGGGGAGCTGTTTTTT
>TRBV5-1|TRBJ2-7|.|.
CASSPGTFSYEQYF
TGCGCCAGCAGTCCAGGCACCTTCTCCTACGAGCAGTACTTC
>TRBV10-3|TRBJ1-5|.|.
CATRGRNSNQPQHF
TGTGCCACGAGGGGAAGGAATAGCAATCAGCCCCAGCATTTT
>TRBV6-1|TRBJ2-3|.|TRBD2
CASKLAGNTDTQYF
TGTGCCAGTAAACTAGCGGGGAACACAGATACGCAGTATTTT
>TRBV5-6|TRBJ1-1|.|.
CASSSTGTGNTEAFF
TGTGCCAGCAGCTCAACCGGGACCGGGAACACTGAAGCTTTCTTT
>TRBV18|TRBJ1-2|.|.
CASSPTGVEYGYTF
TGTGCCAGCTCACCGACAGGCGTAGAATATGGCTACACCTTC
>TRBV5-6|TRBJ2-5|.|TRBD1
CASSLEDRGVETQYF
TGTGCCAGCAGCTTGGAGGACAGGGGTGTGGAGACCCAGTACTTC
>TRBV9|TRBJ2-2|.|.
CASSVSLRTGELFF
TGTGCCAGCAGCGTCTCCCTCCGAACCGGGGAGCTGTTTTTT
>TRBV9|TRBJ2-5|.|.
CASSRSGLGRETQYF
TGTGCCAGCAGCCGTAGTGGTCTGGGTAGGGAGACCCAGTACTTC
>TRBV28|TRBJ2-5|.|.
CASSPNLNRQTQYF
TGTGCCAGCAGCCCAAATTTGAATCGCCAGACCCAGTACTTC
>TRBV19|TRBJ1-1|.|.
CASSILADRPNTEAFF
TGTGCCAGTAGTATTCTCGCCGACAGGCCAAACACTGAAGCTTTCTTT
>TRBV7-3|TRBJ2-2|.|TRBD1
CASSQSSTGAGELFF
TGTGCCAGCAGCCAATCTTCCACAGGGGCCGGGGAGCTGTTTTTT
>TRBV2|TRBJ1-4|.|.
CASSPVGGSNEKLFF
TGTGCCAGCAGTCCCGTAGGAGGGTCGAATGAAAAACTGTTTTTT
>TRBV9|TRBJ1-4|.|.
CASSAGVPGSPNEKLFF
TGTGCCAGCAGCGCCGGCGTCCCAGGTTCCCCTAATGAAAAACTGTTTTTT
>TRBV5-1|TRBJ1-4|.|.
CASSLVGGSANEKLFF
TGCGCCAGCAGCTTGGTCGGGGGGAGTGCTAATGAAAAACTGTTTTTT
>TRBV18|TRBJ2-1|.|TRBD2
CASSPLAGGNEQFF
TGTGCCAGCTCACCATTAGCGGGAGGGAATGAGCAGTTCTTC
>TRBV5-1|TRBJ2-1|once|.
CASMGSSYNEQFF
TGCGCCAGCATGGGCTCATCCTACAATGAGCAGTTCTTC
>TRBV25-1|TRBJ2-7|.|.
CASGRQISGEQYF
TGTGCCAGCGGTAGACAGATATCCGGGGAGCAGTACTTC
>TRBV5-1|TRBJ1-4|.|.
CASSTRPSGNEKLFF
TGCGCCAGCAGCACTCGGCCATCGGGTAATGAAAAACTGTTTTTT
>TRBV30|TRBJ2-1|.|.
CAWSLFNMGNEQFF
TGTGCCTGGAGCCTTTTCAACATGGGGAATGAGCAGTTCTTC
>TRBV27|TRBJ2-7|.|.
CASSPNRGQTYEQYF
TGTGCCAGCAGTCCTAATCGCGGACAGACCTACGAGCAGTACTTC
>TRBV5-6|TRBJ2-7|.|TRBD1
CASSTTGGASYEQYF
TGTGCCAGCAGCACAACAGGGGGCGCCTCCTACGAGCAGTACTTC
>TRBV25-1|TRBJ1-1|.|.
CASSEQGHLNTEAFF
TGTGCCAGCAGTGAACAGGGTCACCTGAACACTGAAGCTTTCTTT
>TRBV18|TRBJ2-7|.|.
CASSLSGTSYEQYF
TGTGCCAGCTCCCTCTCCGGGACAAGCTACGAGCAGTACTTC
>TRBV6-1|TRBJ2-7|.|TRBD2
CASSQTSGSPYEQYF
TGTGCCAGCAGCCAGACTAGCGGGAGCCCATACGAGCAGTACTTC
>TRBV30|TRBJ1-2|.|.
CASKTVASNYGYTF
TGTGCCTCAAAGACAGTTGCCTCTAACTATGGCTACACCTTC
>TRBV15|TRBJ2-7|.|.
CATSATGTIDEQYF
TGTGCCACCAGCGCGACAGGAACGATCGACGAGCAGTACTTC
>TRBV11-1|TRBJ1-1|.|.
CASSQTDLNTEAFF
TGTGCCAGCAGCCAGACAGACCTGAACACTGAAGCTTTCTTT
>TRBV7-9|TRBJ1-5|.|.
CASSLWSGGYSNQPQHF
TGTGCCAGCAGCTTGTGGTCAGGAGGCTATAGCAATCAGCCCCAGCATTTT
>TRBV7-6|TRBJ2-3|.|.
CASSPPQASTDTQYF
TGTGCCAGCAGCCCTCCCCAGGCGAGCACAGATACGCAGTATTTT
>TRBV10-2|TRBJ2-1|.|TRBD2
CASSRGLAGLSRDEQFF
TGCGCCAGCAGTAGAGGACTAGCGGGTCTGTCAAGGGATGAGCAGTTCTTC
>TRBV7-2|TRBJ2-3|once|TRBD2
CASSSGAGGTDTQYF
TGTGCCAGCAGCTCTGGAGCGGGAGGCACAGATACGCAGTATTTT